These 27 T cell receptor beta chains came from one sample sequenced in a study of blood T cell repertoires in COVID-19. Profiling relied on immunoSEQ multiplex PCR, and the TCRdb table lists in-frame clones only, not all of them. The profile shows around 200,000 clones, about 86% of them singletons. Sequencing used peripheral blood. The receptor source for this set is a man aged 50 or older with active or convalescent COVID-19.

The CDR3 DNA follows: TGTGCCAGCAGTGAAAGACTAGCGGGGGCCAACTCCTACGAGCAGTACTTC. Translated, it gives CASSERLAGANSYEQYF. This rearrangement joins TRBV2 to TRBJ2-7, with 12 bases matching TRBD2. Germline CDR1 reads SNHLY; CDR2 reads FYNNEI. Unmatched junction bases numbered 5, after V lost 2 bases and J lost 0 bases. The CDR3 extends over 17 amino acids.

The chain is built from TRBV6-5 and TRBJ2-5; 8 bases match TRBD2. CDR1 and CDR2 from the germline V gene are MNHEY and SVGAGI. The V gene end was trimmed by 4 bases and the J gene end by 1 base; junction bases not matched to a gene: 8. The CDR3 covers 16 residues. The CDR3 bases are TGTGCCAGCAGTTCCCCGGCGGGGGGCCTCCAAGAGACCCAGTACTTC. Translated: CASSSPAGGLQETQYF.

V gene TRBV6-1 combines with J gene TRBJ1-6; no reliable D call. Germline V gene sequence: CDR1 MNHNS, CDR2 SASEGT. This CDR3 has 18 residues. V gave up 2 bases and J gave up 1 base, with 15 bases separating them. CDR3 DNA sequence: TGTGCCAGCAGTGAATTCAGCGGGTGGGAATCCTATAATTCACCCCTCCACTTT. It specifies CASSEFSGWESYNSPLHF.

V gene TRBV6-5 combines with J gene TRBJ1-5; D perhaps matches TRBD1 (5 bases). Trimming stripped 6 bases from V and 4 bases from J, with 16 bases between. CDR3 length: 15 amino acids. Germline CDR1 MNHEY, CDR2 SVGAGI. The DNA for the CDR3 is TGTGCCAGCAGCAACAGCGGGGGGTTTAATCAGCCCCAGCATTTT. Residues: CASSNSGGFNQPQHF.

The V call is TRBV5-1, the J call TRBJ2-3, with TRBD2 matching over 8 bases. The CDR3 spans 16 residues. J gave up 12 bases and V 0 bases, and 15 bases lay outside the gene matches. From germline, CDR1 is SGHRS and CDR2 YFSETQ. The CDR3 bases are TGCGCCAGCAGCTTGGCCTCGCGGGGGGCTGGAACATCACAGTATTTT. Residues: CASSLASRGAGTSQYF.

The V and J genes are TRBV5-8 and TRBJ2-3, with a tentative D call TRBD2 (6 bases). V dropped 5 bases and J dropped 0 bases, with 13 bases sitting between them. The germline V gene has CDR1 SGHTS and CDR2 YDEGEE. The CDR3 is made up of 15 amino acids. In DNA form, the CDR3 reads TGTGCCAGCAGTGGAACGGGGACTAGCACAGATACGCAGTATTTT. Protein: CASSGTGTSTDTQYF.

V gene TRBV28 combines with J gene TRBJ1-4; D gene uncertain. Germline V gene lookup returns CDR1 MDHEN and CDR2 SYDVKM. V lost 1 base and J 0 bases, leaving 12 bases between the germline ends. CDR3 length equals 17 residues. CDR3 bases: TGTGCCAGCAGTTTATACGGGGTTGACCCAACTAATGAAAAACTGTTTTTT. Its protein is CASSLYGVDPTNEKLFF.

This chain joins TRBV6-2 or TRBV6-3 and TRBJ1-6; 8 bases align to TRBD1. The germline V gene encodes CDR1 MNHEY and CDR2 SVGEGT. Germline trimming cut 2 bases from V and 9 bases from J; bases unmatched to any gene: 9. The CDR3 is made up of 16 amino acids. The CDR3 region has the DNA TGTGCCAGCAGTTACCGTCTGACAGGGGTTGGTTCACCCCTCCACTTT. Its translation is CASSYRLTGVGSPLHF.

This clone has just a few counts. The genes are TRBV4-3 and TRBJ2-5; TRBD2 agrees at 7 bases. Looked up from germline, CDR1 is LGHNA and CDR2 is YSLEER. This CDR3 comprises 16 residues. J was trimmed by 0 bases and V by 4 bases; bases with no gene match: 8. CDR3 DNA sequence: TGCGCCAGCAGCCGGGGGAGGGAATGGTACCAAGAGACCCAGTACTTC. Residues: CASSRGREWYQETQYF.

The chain couples TRBV7-2 to TRBJ1-4; the D is unclear. V lost 1 base, J lost 0 bases, and 9 bases lay in between. The germline gives CDR1 SGHTA, CDR2 FQGNSA. CDR3 length: 16 residues. The CDR3 bases are TGTGCCAGCAGCTTAGAGCGGGGTTCAACTAATGAAAAACTGTTTTTT. Its protein product is CASSLERGSTNEKLFF.

This clone turned up a few times. The J gene is TRBJ2-7, the V gene TRBV5-5; weak D call: TRBD1 (5 bases). V lost 8 bases, J lost 6 bases, and 12 bases lay in between. CDR1 SGHKS and CDR2 YYEKEE come from the germline V gene (reference sequence). This CDR3 has 11 residues. The CDR3 protein is CASGASGEQYF. Written as DNA, the CDR3 is TGTGCCAGTGGGGCCTCCGGCGAGCAGTACTTC.

V and J are TRBV27 and TRBJ2-4; 9 positions agree with TRBD2. The CDR3 runs to 16 residues. CDR1 is MNHEY, CDR2 SMNVEV, per germline (reference sequence). V lost 3 bases to trimming and J lost 0 bases; unmatched junction nucleotides: 3. CDR3 nucleotide sequence: TGTGCCAGCAGTTTTCGCGGGGGGGTAGCCAAAAACATTCAGTACTTC. As protein: CASSFRGGVAKNIQYF.

The CDR3 protein is CASSPGQGARGQPQHF. CDR3 DNA sequence: TGTGCCAGCAGCCCGGGACAGGGGGCTAGGGGACAGCCCCAGCATTTT. The chain links TRBV2 to TRBJ1-5; TRBD1 matches 12 bases. This CDR3 comprises 16 residues. Germline lookup yields CDR1 SNHLY and CDR2 FYNNEI. The V segment lost 6 bases and the J segment 7 bases; nucleotides outside the gene matches: 10.

This chain connects TRBV4-1 to TRBJ1-5; a weak D match, TRBD1 (6 bases). Trimming took off 0 bases at V and 3 bases at J, with 15 bases between the two ends. The CDR3 covers 17 residues. CDR1 MGHRA and CDR2 YSYEKL come from the germline V gene. CDR3 loop: CASSQEITGHYNQPQHF. In DNA, the CDR3 is TGCGCCAGCAGCCAAGAGATAACGGGACACTACAATCAGCCCCAGCATTTT.

This rearrangement joins TRBV5-1 to TRBJ2-2; 11 bases are shared with TRBD1. The CDR3 is 18 residues long. Germline lookup yields CDR1 SGHRS and CDR2 YFSETQ. The junction had 13 bases not matched to a gene; V was cut back by 5 bases and J by 4 bases. CDR3 in DNA: TGCGCCAGCAGTTTCGGACAGGGGGCGCAGAGGGTCACCGGGGAGCTGTTTTTT. It translates to CASSFGQGAQRVTGELFF.

V usage is TRBV5-4 and J usage is TRBJ2-7; TRBD2 matches at 7 bases. This CDR3 has 15 residues. Germline V CDR1 and CDR2: SGHNT, YYREEE (reference sequence). The ends lost 3 bases at V and 2 bases at J; junction bases unmatched: 8. The CDR3 spells CASSSTGGPTYEQYF. DNA of the CDR3: TGTGCCAGCAGCTCCACGGGGGGTCCTACCTACGAGCAGTACTTC.

V and J are TRBV10-3 and TRBJ2-7; D gene unclear. This CDR3 contains 14 residues. The ends were cut back, 2 bases at V and 2 bases at J, with 10 bases in the middle. Germline CDR1 is ENHRY and CDR2 is SYGVKD. The CDR3 here is CAISEVGETYEQYF. Here the CDR3 DNA reads TGTGCCATCAGTGAGGTGGGCGAAACCTACGAGCAGTACTTC.

The chain is built from TRBV2 and TRBJ2-3, with 12 bases lining up with TRBD2. The CDR3 is 14 amino acids. The V gene's germline CDR1 is SNHLY and CDR2 FYNNEI. The junction had 11 bases not matched to a gene; V was cut back by 5 bases and J by 14 bases. CDR3 sequence reads: CASSLTLAGGNPYF. Written as DNA, the CDR3 is TGTGCCAGCAGTCTAACACTAGCGGGGGGCAACCCGTATTTT.

The chain employs TRBV6-5 and TRBJ1-5; D call uncertain. This CDR3 contains 13 residues. Trimming took off 5 bases at V and 6 bases at J, with 11 bases between the two ends. Germline V gene sequence: CDR1 MNHEY, CDR2 SVGAGI. CDR3 loop: CASSPLPLQPQHF. CDR3 sequence (DNA): TGTGCCAGCAGTCCCCTACCTCTTCAGCCCCAGCATTTT.

This sequence joins TRBV19 and TRBJ1-2, with D maybe TRBD1 (6 bases). The ends were cut back, 3 bases at V and 7 bases at J, with 15 bases in the middle. CDR1 is LNHDA and CDR2 is SQIVND in the germline V gene (reference sequence). The CDR3 length is 14 residues. CDR3 bases: TGTGCCAGTAGTATCCAGGCAGGGGCTGGTGGCTACACCTTC. It translates to CASSIQAGAGGYTF.

In this sample, this clone turned up a few times. The V and J genes are TRBV7-2 and TRBJ2-5; 7 bases are a match to TRBD2. V was clipped by 1 base and J by 7 bases; unmatched bases: 6. The CDR3 has 14 residues. Germline V gene sequence: CDR1 SGHTA, CDR2 FQGNSA. CDR3 sequence: CASSLGDYLGTQYF. The CDR3 region has the DNA TGTGCCAGCAGCTTAGGGGACTACCTCGGGACCCAGTACTTC.

The sample holds a few counts of this clone. This sequence joins TRBV10-3 and TRBJ1-1, with 7 nucleotides matching TRBD1. Trimming took 9 bases from V and 5 from J; bases not matched to a gene: 9. Germline V gene data show CDR1 as ENHRY and CDR2 as SYGVKD. The CDR3 runs 13 residues. CDR3 loop: CAISTGIETEAFF. The CDR3 bases are TGTGCCATTTCGACAGGGATAGAGACTGAAGCTTTCTTT.

Here the CDR3 reads CASSFGENYGYTF. CDR3 bases: TGTGCCAGCAGCTTTGGGGAGAACTATGGCTACACCTTC. The V and J genes are TRBV5-4 and TRBJ1-2, with D unclear. CDR3 length: 13 amino acids. Trimming stripped 2 bases from V and 2 bases from J, with 7 bases between. Germline CDR1 SGHNT, CDR2 YYREEE (reference sequence).

J is TRBJ2-7 and V is TRBV7-2; TRBD1 agrees at 7 bases. The CDR3 loop spans 14 amino acids. The V segment lost 6 bases and the J segment 2 bases; nucleotides outside the gene matches: 7. Germline CDR1 reads SGHTA; CDR2 reads FQGNSA. The CDR3 here is CASSPTGLTYEQYF. The CDR3 bases are TGTGCCAGCAGTCCGACAGGGTTGACCTACGAGCAGTACTTC.

The V call is TRBV7-8, the J call TRBJ1-5; 7 nucleotides match TRBD1. V lost 5 bases, J lost 6 bases, and 7 bases stayed unmatched. This CDR3 has 14 amino acids. Looked up from germline, CDR1 is SGHVS and CDR2 is FQNEAQ. The CDR3, as DNA: TGTGCCAGCAGCCGCGACAGGGTCCCTCAGCCCCAGCATTTT. The encoded protein is CASSRDRVPQPQHF. Based on the CDR3 plus reference TRBV7-8 and TRBJ1-5, the full variable domain is GAGVSQSPRYKVAKRGQDVALRCDPISGHVSLFWYQQALGQGPEFLTYFQNEAQLDKSGLPSDRFFAERPEGSVSTLKIQRTQQEDSAVYLCASSRDRVPQPQHFGDGTRLSIL.

V gene TRBV6-5 combines with J gene TRBJ1-6, with a tentative D call TRBD1 (5 bases). Deletions cut 7 bases from V and 4 bases from J, with 14 bases between. The CDR3 length is 15 residues. Germline-derived CDR1 and CDR2 are MNHEY and SVGAGI. The CDR3 here is CASTGGRSYNSPLHF. For the CDR3, the DNA is TGTGCCAGCACCGGGGGTCGTTCGTATAATTCACCCCTCCACTTT.

The chain combines TRBV5-1 with TRBJ2-3, with D maybe TRBD1 (6 bases). Germline V CDR1 and CDR2: SGHRS, YFSETQ. The CDR3 totals 14 residues. V was cut by 7 bases and J by 3 bases, with 15 bases left in between. The CDR3 DNA sequence: TGCGCCAGCCGGGACATACTAGGGACAGATACGCAGTATTTT. Amino acid sequence: CASRDILGTDTQYF. Complete variable domain (other parts from reference TRBV5-1 and TRBJ2-3): KAGVTQTPRYLIKTRGQQVTLSCSPISGHRSVSWYQQTPGQGLQFLFEYFSETQRNKGNFPGRFSGRQFSNSRSEMNVSTLELGDSALYLCASRDILGTDTQYFGPGTRLTVL.